Sequencing of this TCR beta chain was carried out in a study of radiation and T cells in renal cell carcinoma. Study-level background: Nephrectomy followed 15 Gy stereotactic body radiation by 4 weeks.

Study outcomes and limitations: Pretreatment tumor biopsies were lacking, so baseline clonotypes are unknown. From baseline, blood top tumor clonotypes peaked at 2 weeks post-radiation.

Germline loops: CDR1 SGHTA, CDR2 FQGNSA. CDR3 size: 13 residues. The germline V and J ends were trimmed by 2 bases and 3 bases, with 7 bases remaining between them. Turning to this clone: The antigen remains unidentified.

Time point in this sample: baseline pretreatment blood. Treatment noted: 15 Gy SBRT to primary tumor, nephrectomy 4 weeks later. Only in-frame clones appear in the TCRdb table, and some are missing; sequencing was by immunoSEQ multiplex PCR. The table shows approximately 120,000 clones, with around 84% occurring only once. This material consisted of blood, taken from a patient whose treatment included radiotherapy and nephrectomy. The V call is TRBV7-2, the J call TRBJ2-5, with D perhaps TRBD1 or TRBD2 (5 bases each). The sequence came from a woman aged 55-69 years with renal cell carcinoma. The CDR3 DNA follows: TGTGCCAGCAGCTTATGGGGGAAAGAGACCCAGTACTTC. Its protein product is CASSLWGKETQYF.